These 24 T cell receptor beta chains share one sample of origin, sequenced in a study of cytomegalovirus exposure and HLA in healthy donors (dated by TCRdb to about 2017). The library relied on the immunoSEQ multiplex PCR assay. A mixture of 60 forward primers for TCR Vbeta segments and 13 reverse primers for TCR Jbeta segments was used in the multiplex PCR. The table comes from immuneACCESS by way of TCRdb, which keeps in-frame sequences with V and J called. Part of the clones is missing from these tables; in studies checked, under half for an unresolved V gene and the rest for unknown reasons. This sample comprises more than 90,000 clones, over 65% of them detected only once. The top ten clones comprise about 9.9% of the sample. Sequenced: PBMCs. These receptors all stem from a woman in her 50s in good health and CMV-seropositive.

The chain has TRBV28 and TRBJ1-5; D unresolved. This CDR3 spans 13 amino acids. The V end lost 5 bases, the J end lost 5 bases, and 10 bases lay between the germline ends. CDR1 and CDR2 from the germline V gene are MDHEN and SYDVKM. DNA of the CDR3: TGTGCCAGCAGTCAAATTTTGTATCAGCCCCAGCATTTT. Translating it yields CASSQILYQPQHF.

The gene calls are TRBV28 and TRBJ2-7, with 8 nucleotides matching TRBD1. This CDR3 spans 15 amino acids. Germline trimming cut 5 bases from V and 2 bases from J; bases unmatched to any gene: 8. The germline V gene encodes CDR1 MDHEN and CDR2 SYDVKM. As DNA, the CDR3 is TGTGCCAGCAGTCCACGGACAGGGTCTCCCTACGAGCAGTACTTC. Protein product: CASSPRTGSPYEQYF.

V gene TRBV25-1 combines with J gene TRBJ2-3; 12 bases match TRBD2. V was clipped by 4 bases and J by 1 base; unmatched bases: 6. The CDR3 contains 17 residues. Germline-derived CDR1 and CDR2 are MGHDK and SYGVNS. As DNA, the CDR3 is TGTGCCAGCAGTGCCGTGAGACTAGCGGGAGGCACAGATACGCAGTATTTT. It encodes CASSAVRLAGGTDTQYF.

The chain is built from TRBV29-1 and TRBJ2-1, with 10 bases that match TRBD2. CDR1 and CDR2 (germline): SQVTM, ANQGSEA. Trimming removed 2 bases from V and 8 bases from J; junction bases left unmatched: 6. The CDR3 totals 14 residues. Written as DNA, the CDR3 is TGCAGCGTTGAACTAGCGGGAGTTATCGATGAGCAGTTCTTC. It codes for CSVELAGVIDEQFF.

CDR3 nucleotide sequence: TGTGCCAGCAGCTTAGCCCAGGTACAAGAGACCCAGTACTTC. Translation: CASSLAQVQETQYF. This chain joins TRBV7-2 and TRBJ2-5, with D unclear. The CDR3 is made up of 14 amino acids. The ends were cut back, 0 bases at V and 2 bases at J, with 7 bases in the middle. Germline loops: CDR1 SGHTA, CDR2 FQGNSA.

The gene calls are TRBV4-3 and TRBJ1-2; no firm D call. CDR3 length: 16 amino acids. Germline loops: CDR1 LGHNA, CDR2 YSLEER. Trimming pared 0 bases from V and 2 bases from J, leaving 13 bases between. The CDR3 protein is CASSQELEQINYGYTF. The DNA for the CDR3 is TGCGCCAGCAGCCAAGAGCTAGAACAAATAAACTATGGCTACACCTTC.

This clone was picked up a small number of times. The chain carries TRBV5-1 and TRBJ1-4, with D hard to call. The V end lost 0 bases, the J end lost 8 bases, and 8 bases lay between the germline ends. This CDR3 region has 13 residues. Germline V gives CDR1 SGHRS, CDR2 YFSETQ. The CDR3 protein is CASSLEWEEKLFF. In DNA, the CDR3 is TGCGCCAGCAGCTTGGAGTGGGAGGAAAAACTGTTTTTT.

This clone has only one observation. V usage is TRBV9 and J usage is TRBJ2-3, with D perhaps TRBD2 (6 bases). The CDR3 is 16 amino acids. The V gene lost 5 bases and the J gene lost 2 bases, with 18 bases spanning the gap. Germline CDR1 and CDR2: SGDLS and YYNGEE. The CDR3 DNA reads TGTGCCAGCAGACTCATGGGGGGTCTGATCACAGATACGCAGTATTTT. The encoded protein is CASRLMGGLITDTQYF.

J is TRBJ2-7 and V is TRBV28; 9 bases match TRBD1. Germline CDR1 is MDHEN and CDR2 is SYDVKM. The CDR3 loop spans 13 amino acids. V gave up 6 bases and J gave up 5 bases; unmatched junction bases: 5. The CDR3 loop reads CASRGQGIHEQYF. DNA of the CDR3: TGTGCCAGCAGGGGACAGGGTATCCACGAGCAGTACTTC.

This clone came up a few times. The chain couples TRBV7-2 to TRBJ2-7, with TRBD1 matching 7 bases. The CDR3 consists of 12 residues. V lost 5 bases, J lost 5 bases, and 3 bases stayed unmatched. Germline CDR1 reads SGHTA; CDR2 reads FQGNSA. The CDR3 loop is CASSQTGNEQYF. In DNA form, the CDR3 reads TGTGCCAGCAGCCAGACAGGGAACGAGCAGTACTTC.

This chain joins TRBV28 and TRBJ2-2; TRBD1 is a possible D gene (5 bases). V was clipped by 5 bases and J by 9 bases, with 19 bases between them. Germline V gives CDR1 MDHEN, CDR2 SYDVKM. This CDR3 has 15 amino acids. The CDR3 DNA follows: TGTGCCAGCAGTACCCTAGAAGGGGCGTTGAGGGAGCTGTTTTTT. As protein: CASSTLEGALRELFF.

The genes are TRBV7-3 and TRBJ2-1, with a possible D match to TRBD2 (5 bases). Trimming removed 3 bases at V and 0 bases at J, with 12 bases between. Germline CDR1 reads SGHTA; CDR2 reads FQGTGA. The CDR3 runs 16 residues. The CDR3 loop is CASSLMSGPSYNEQFF. CDR3 in DNA: TGTGCCAGCAGCTTGATGAGCGGTCCCTCCTACAATGAGCAGTTCTTC.

V gene TRBV10-3 combines with J gene TRBJ2-1; unclear D gene. CDR3 length equals 15 residues. Germline V gene sequence: CDR1 ENHRY, CDR2 SYGVKD. The V gene lost 7 bases and the J gene lost 6 bases, with 19 bases spanning the gap. Written as DNA, the CDR3 is TGTGCCATCAAAGCTAGTGATGTTAATGGCAATGAGCAGTTCTTC. Amino acids: CAIKASDVNGNEQFF.

CDR3 in DNA: TGTGCCAGCAGTCCGACAGGAAACACTGAAGCTTTCTTT. It is translated as CASSPTGNTEAFF. The J gene is TRBJ1-1, the V gene TRBV2, with a possible D match to TRBD1 (6 bases). Germline V CDR1 and CDR2: SNHLY, FYNNEI. The CDR3 spans 13 residues. The V gene lost 5 bases and the J gene lost 2 bases, with 9 bases spanning the gap.

The V gene is TRBV7-2, the J gene TRBJ2-5; 10 bases match TRBD2. The CDR3 length is 16 residues. The V gene end was trimmed by 3 bases and the J gene end by 1 base; junction bases not matched to a gene: 5. Germline V gives CDR1 SGHTA, CDR2 FQGNSA. Here the CDR3 reads CASSLVGTSAQETQYF. The CDR3 DNA sequence: TGTGCCAGCAGCTTGGTAGGGACTAGCGCCCAAGAGACCCAGTACTTC. Complete variable domain (other parts from reference TRBV7-2 and TRBJ2-5): GAGVSQSPSNKVTEKGKDVELRCDPISGHTALYWYRQSLGQGLEFLIYFQGNSAPDKSGLPSDRFSAERTGGSVSTLTIQRTQQEDSAVYLCASSLVGTSAQETQYFGPGTRLLVL.

This clone has a handful of counts. This chain links TRBV28 with TRBJ2-7; TRBD2 might be the D (6 bases). Germline values: CDR1 MDHEN, CDR2 SYDVKM. This CDR3 contains 14 residues. V gave up 3 bases and J gave up 3 bases, with 12 bases separating them. For the CDR3, the DNA is TGTGCCAGCAGTTTTGGAGGGGTCCGCTACGAGCAGTACTTC. Encoded protein: CASSFGGVRYEQYF.

CDR3 in amino acids: CASSHRDYTYEQYF. CDR3 DNA sequence: TGTGCCAGCAGCCACCGGGACTACACCTACGAGCAGTACTTC. This chain joins TRBV14 and TRBJ2-7; TRBD2 aligns across 7 bases. Per the germline V gene, CDR1 is SGHDN and CDR2 is FVKESK. The V segment lost 3 bases and the J segment 2 bases; nucleotides outside the gene matches: 4. The CDR3 is 14 residues long.

The chain links TRBV29-1 to TRBJ2-5, with D tentatively TRBD1 (6 bases). Trimming took off 2 bases at V and 4 bases at J, with 23 bases between the two ends. The CDR3 spans 17 residues. Germline V gives CDR1 SQVTM, CDR2 ANQGSEA. Here the CDR3 DNA reads TGCAGCGTTGAACTCCCAGGGGAAGGAAGGTTGCGAGAGACCCAGTACTTC. Translated: CSVELPGEGRLRETQYF.

This clone appeared a few times. The chain carries TRBV7-8 and TRBJ1-2; 7 bases line up with TRBD1. J lost 1 base, V lost 5 bases, and 4 bases had no gene match. The CDR3 is 14 residues long. From germline, CDR1 is SGHVS and CDR2 FQNEAQ. CDR3 amino acids: CASSPGTVNYGYTF. DNA for the CDR3: TGTGCCAGCAGCCCCGGGACAGTTAACTATGGCTACACCTTC.

V usage is TRBV6-5 and J usage is TRBJ2-1, with 13 bases matching TRBD2. This CDR3 contains 14 residues. Germline V gene data show CDR1 as MNHEY and CDR2 as SVGAGI. Trimming cost V 6 bases and J 6 bases; bases outside gene matches: 2. Here the CDR3 DNA reads TGTGCCAGCAGAGGACTAGCGGGAGTCAATGAGCAGTTCTTC. As protein: CASRGLAGVNEQFF.

As to this clone: It is unclear where the CDR3 begins or ends on the DNA, so no DNA is shown, and the CDR3 is as TCRdb lists it. The chain carries TRBV27 and TRBJ1-1. The CDR3 length is 14 residues, termini included. Germline V gene data show CDR1 as MNHEY and CDR2 as SMNVEV (reference sequence). CDR3 region: CASSFLERNTEAFF.

The chain recombines TRBV25-1 with TRBJ2-7, with TRBD2 matching over 7 bases. J gave up 2 bases and V 0 bases, and 10 bases lay outside the gene matches. Germline CDR1 and CDR2: MGHDK and SYGVNS. The CDR3 has 17 amino acids. As DNA, the CDR3 is TGTGCCAGCAGTGAATATACCGGCGGGAGTCTTCCCTACGAGCAGTACTTC. Protein sequence: CASSEYTGGSLPYEQYF.

As DNA, the CDR3 is TGTGCCACCAGCAGCCCGGGACTAGCGGCACTTAGCGGGGAGCTGTTTTTT. Encoded protein: CATSSPGLAALSGELFF. The chain joins TRBV15 to TRBJ2-2; 11 bases are shared with TRBD2. The germline V gene has CDR1 LNHNV and CDR2 YYDKDF (reference sequence). This CDR3 has 17 residues. The trim removed 3 bases at V and 7 bases at J, leaving 10 bases unmatched.

This chain connects TRBV6-1 to TRBJ1-5, with no clear D. Trimming removed 5 bases at V and 0 bases at J, with 11 bases between. The length of the CDR3 is 15 residues. Germline V gives CDR1 MNHNS, CDR2 SASEGT. CDR3 bases: TGTGCCAGCAGTTTAATGGGCTATAGCAATCAGCCCCAGCATTTT. As protein: CASSLMGYSNQPQHF.